This entry lists 2 T cell receptor beta chains sequenced from one sample in a study of cytomegalovirus exposure and HLA in healthy donors. Vbeta (60) and Jbeta (13) primers were used in the PCR. TCRdb's table, derived via immunoSEQ multiplex PCR, lists solely in-frame clones and lacks some. Altogether approximately 220,000 clones are present, just over 75% being singletons, with the ten largest covering 0.63%. Sequenced material: PBMCs. These receptors were obtained from a man aged 18 to 29 in good health and CMV-seronegative.

Only one count was recorded for this clone. This chain joins TRBV19 and TRBJ1-1; D is perhaps TRBD1 (6 bases). Germline V gene lookup returns CDR1 LNHDA and CDR2 SQIVND (reference sequence). The CDR3 extends over 16 amino acids. The V end lost 4 bases, the J end lost 3 bases, and 18 bases lay between the germline ends. DNA of the CDR3: TGTGCCAGTAGTAAGCCGGCTGCCGGACAGCACACTGAAGCTTTCTTT. As protein: CASSKPAAGQHTEAFF.

This clone was seen more than once but under ten times. J is TRBJ2-7 and V is TRBV5-4, with TRBD2 matching 9 bases. CDR1 and CDR2 (germline): SGHNT, YYREEE (reference sequence). The junction had 8 bases not matched to a gene; V was cut back by 4 bases and J by 3 bases. CDR3 size: 15 residues. This CDR3 is CASSPGTSLSYEQYF. CDR3 DNA: TGTGCCAGCAGCCCCGGGACTAGCCTAAGCTACGAGCAGTACTTC.